Below are 29 T cell receptor beta chains sequenced from a single sample in a study of shared clonotypes between healthy human individuals. Data came from immunoSEQ multiplex PCR; TCRdb stores just in-frame clones and leaves some out. This sample yields 950,000 to 1,100,000 clones, of which around 76% are seen a single time; around 1.5% belongs to the top ten. The sample taken for sequencing was memory CD4+ T cells sorted from blood. The subset is: CD45RA-negative fraction. These receptors were taken from a man aged 18 to 30 in good health.

This clone has only one observation. This CDR3 is also generated by other DNA sequences in the sample. The rearrangement joins TRBV6-6 to TRBJ2-3; D not resolved. Germline CDR1 reads MNHNY; CDR2 reads SVGAGI (reference sequence). CDR3 length: 11 residues. V dropped 6 bases and J dropped 4 bases, with 5 bases sitting between them. The CDR3 here is CASRRADTQYF. CDR3 DNA: TGTGCCAGCAGAAGGGCAGATACGCAGTATTTT.

The chain combines TRBV6-5 with TRBJ1-1; D is undetermined. CDR1 is MNHEY and CDR2 is SVGAGI in the germline V gene. Deletions cut 6 bases from V and 4 bases from J, with 15 bases between. CDR3 length: 14 residues. The CDR3 nucleotides are TGTGCCAGCAGGGCGGAAGACCTTGGCACTGAAGCTTTCTTT. Translating it yields CASRAEDLGTEAFF.

The chain uses TRBV5-4 and TRBJ1-1; no clear D. The CDR3 contains 15 residues. V lost 0 bases, J lost 1 base, and 10 bases lay in between. Germline V gene data show CDR1 as SGHNT and CDR2 as YYREEE (reference sequence). CDR3 in DNA: TGTGCCAGCAGCTTGGTTGGCGGCCAGAACACTGAAGCTTTCTTT. Translated: CASSLVGGQNTEAFF.

This sequence joins TRBV19 and TRBJ2-3; possibly TRBD2 for D (6 bases). The germline CDR1 and CDR2 sequences are LNHDA and SQIVND (reference sequence). Trimming took off 7 bases at V and 3 bases at J, with 17 bases between the two ends. The CDR3 length is 15 residues. CDR3 in DNA: TGTGCCAGTAACCCGCGGGGCCTGGGGACAGATACGCAGTATTTT. Translating gives CASNPRGLGTDTQYF.

This chain links TRBV18 with TRBJ2-1; 13 bases agree with TRBD2. Germline lookup yields CDR1 KGHSH and CDR2 LQKENI. V lost 5 bases to trimming and J lost 7 bases; unmatched junction nucleotides: 8. This CDR3 region has 16 residues. CDR3 protein: CASSGPLAGGTNEQFF. In DNA form, the CDR3 reads TGTGCCAGCTCAGGCCCACTAGCGGGGGGGACGAATGAGCAGTTCTTC.

This chain links TRBV7-2 with TRBJ2-7; TRBD2 matches at 7 bases. Germline assignment: CDR1 SGHTA and CDR2 FQGNSA. The length of the CDR3 is 16 residues. V shed 1 base and J 4 bases; nucleotides not matched to a gene: 10. The CDR3 here is CASSLGEGFLSYEQYF. The CDR3 nucleotides read TGTGCCAGCAGCTTAGGGGAGGGGTTTCTCTCGTACGAGCAGTACTTC.

This clone showed up just once. The chain recombines TRBV7-6 with TRBJ1-1; the D gene is possibly TRBD1 (6 bases). Germline CDR1 reads SGHVS; CDR2 reads FNYEAQ. CDR3 length: 14 amino acids. V was trimmed by 1 base and J by 7 bases, leaving 13 bases between them. For the CDR3, the DNA is TGTGCCAGCAGCTTAGGAACGGGGGGCGGTGAAGCTTTCTTT. It encodes CASSLGTGGGEAFF.

The chain recombines TRBV6-5 with TRBJ2-1; 7 bases match TRBD2. The V gene's germline CDR1 is MNHEY and CDR2 SVGAGI. The CDR3 sequence is 15 residues long. V was pared by 2 bases and J by 8 bases, with 9 bases of the junction left unmatched. CDR3 DNA: TGTGCCAGCAGTTACCAGACAGCGGGGCGGGATGAGCAGTTCTTC. Its translation: CASSYQTAGRDEQFF.

The V and J genes are TRBV28 and TRBJ2-3; the match to TRBD2 covers 9 bases. CDR1 is MDHEN and CDR2 is SYDVKM in the germline V gene. J was trimmed by 6 bases and V by 4 bases; bases with no gene match: 5. CDR3 size: 14 residues. CDR3 region: CASSSRGGADTQYF. The CDR3 DNA reads as TGTGCCAGCAGTTCGCGCGGGGGGGCTGATACGCAGTATTTT.

This clone was recorded only once. The V call is TRBV18, the J call TRBJ1-5; 11 nucleotides align to TRBD1. There are 16 residues in the CDR3. The V segment lost 4 bases and the J segment 7 bases; nucleotides outside the gene matches: 9. CDR1 and CDR2 from the germline V gene are KGHSH and LQKENI. The chain's CDR3 is CASSLSGTGGGQPQHF. The CDR3 region has the DNA TGTGCCAGCTCACTTTCCGGGACAGGGGGGGGCCAGCCCCAGCATTTT.

The V call is TRBV28, the J call TRBJ1-1; tentative D call: TRBD1 (5 bases). Trimming removed 6 bases from V and 11 bases from J, with 13 bases in between. The CDR3 is 11 residues long. CDR1 is MDHEN, CDR2 SYDVKM, per germline. As DNA, the CDR3 is TGTGCCAGCAGCGTGGGACTGGGGGCTTTCTTT. The encoded protein is CASSVGLGAFF.

Ten or more counts support this clone. V is TRBV6-1 and J is TRBJ1-3; 10 bases match TRBD1. The V and J ends lost 0 bases and 7 bases, in that order; junction bases with no gene match: 3. Germline V gene sequence: CDR1 MNHNS, CDR2 SASEGT. CDR3 length: 15 residues. This CDR3 reads CASSEAMGQGNTIYF. Written as DNA, the CDR3 is TGTGCCAGCAGTGAAGCCATGGGACAGGGGAACACCATATATTTT.

The chain joins TRBV5-1 to TRBJ2-3; 11 bases align to TRBD1. Germline V gene lookup returns CDR1 SGHRS and CDR2 YFSETQ. V was pared by 0 bases and J by 4 bases, with 10 bases of the junction left unmatched. CDR3 length equals 18 residues. Here the CDR3 reads CASSLAGSGGQGADTQYF. DNA for the CDR3: TGCGCCAGCAGCTTGGCCGGGTCAGGGGGACAGGGGGCAGATACGCAGTATTTT. Based on the CDR3 plus reference TRBV5-1 and TRBJ2-3, the full variable domain is KAGVTQTPRYLIKTRGQQVTLSCSPISGHRSVSWYQQTPGQGLQFLFEYFSETQRNKGNFPGRFSGRQFSNSRSEMNVSTLELGDSALYLCASSLAGSGGQGADTQYFGPGTRLTVL.

The gene calls are TRBV21-1 and TRBJ2-7. TRBV21-1 is deemed a pseudogene. The CDR3 sequence is 11 residues long. DNA of the CDR3: TGTGCCAGCAGCAGGTTTTGCGAGCAGTACTTC. The encoded protein is CASSRFCEQYF.

The V call is TRBV10-1, the J call TRBJ2-3, with D tentatively TRBD2 (5 bases). CDR3 size: 15 residues. Germline values: CDR1 WNHNN, CDR2 SYGVQD (reference sequence). V lost 2 bases to trimming and J lost 3 bases, with 12 bases between them. The CDR3 nucleotides read TGCGCCAGCAGTGAGGCGGCATCGGGGACAGATACGCAGTATTTT. Protein product: CASSEAASGTDTQYF.

The chain uses TRBV6-5 and TRBJ2-2; 8 bases match TRBD1. This CDR3 comprises 13 residues. Germline lookup yields CDR1 MNHEY and CDR2 SVGAGI. Trimming cost V 10 bases and J 3 bases; bases outside gene matches: 4. CDR3 nucleotides: TGTGCCACCGGACAGGGAGACACCGGGGAGCTGTTTTTT. Translated, it gives CATGQGDTGELFF.

This sequence joins TRBV30 and TRBJ2-7; 9 bases fit TRBD2. This CDR3 is 15 amino acids long. With 0 bases clipped from V and 0 bases from J, the junction kept 3 bases outside the gene matches. Germline CDR1 GTSNPN, CDR2 SVGIG (reference sequence). CDR3 amino acids: CAWSVLAGVSYEQYF. The CDR3 bases are TGTGCCTGGAGTGTACTAGCGGGCGTCTCCTACGAGCAGTACTTC.

The sample holds a few counts of this clone. The V call is TRBV27, the J call TRBJ1-1, with TRBD1 matching over 7 bases. Looked up from germline, CDR1 is MNHEY and CDR2 is SMNVEV (reference sequence). The CDR3 totals 15 residues. V dropped 6 bases and J dropped 1; count of bases not matched to a gene: 8. CDR3 DNA sequence: TGTGCCAGCAGGCGACAGGGAGGCGGGAACACTGAAGCTTTCTTT. Its protein product is CASRRQGGGNTEAFF.

The rearrangement links TRBV7-9 to TRBJ2-2; perhaps TRBD2 as D (5 bases). Germline V gene lookup returns CDR1 SEHNR and CDR2 FQNEAQ (reference sequence). The CDR3 contains 13 residues. Trimming cost V 5 bases and J 6 bases, with 10 bases left between them. CDR3 sequence reads: CASSPSEAGELFF. The CDR3 DNA follows: TGTGCCAGCAGCCCCTCGGAGGCCGGGGAGCTGTTTTTT.

The chain employs TRBV30 and TRBJ1-3; no firm D call. Trimming pared 4 bases from V and 0 bases from J, leaving 10 bases between. CDR3 length: 14 residues. CDR1 is GTSNPN and CDR2 is SVGIG in the germline V gene (reference sequence). CDR3: CAWIPPSSGNTIYF. The CDR3 DNA is TGTGCCTGGATCCCTCCAAGCTCTGGAAACACCATATATTTT.

This chain joins TRBV6-5 and TRBJ1-2, with TRBD1 as a possible D gene (6 bases). This CDR3 comprises 14 residues. Germline V gene data show CDR1 as MNHEY and CDR2 as SVGAGI. Trimming removed 0 bases at V and 4 bases at J, with 9 bases between. The CDR3 nucleotides read TGTGCCAGCAGTTACTCGGAGGGGGGCTATGGCTACACCTTC. Its translation is CASSYSEGGYGYTF.

The chain carries TRBV9 and TRBJ2-5; the match to TRBD1 covers 8 bases. The germline V gene encodes CDR1 SGDLS and CDR2 YYNGEE. V was clipped by 0 bases and J by 4 bases; unmatched bases: 5. The CDR3 consists of 15 residues. CDR3 amino acids: CASSVGTGQRETQYF. CDR3 nucleotide sequence: TGTGCCAGCAGCGTAGGGACAGGGCAAAGAGAGACCCAGTACTTC.

This chain joins TRBV5-6 and TRBJ2-2; 10 nucleotides match TRBD2. Germline-derived CDR1 and CDR2 are SGHDT and YYEEEE. The CDR3 is 16 residues long. V lost 6 bases, J lost 7 bases, and 12 bases stayed unmatched. The DNA for the CDR3 is TGTGCCAGCACTTGGAGGGCTAGCGGGAGTTACGGGGAGCTGTTTTTT. Translation: CASTWRASGSYGELFF.

Only one count was recorded for this clone. This chain uses TRBV2 with TRBJ1-3; weak D call: TRBD1 (5 bases). CDR1 is SNHLY, CDR2 FYNNEI, per germline. V was clipped by 2 bases and J by 7 bases, with 9 bases between them. The CDR3 runs to 13 residues. The CDR3: CASSEIEGNTIYF. The CDR3 bases are TGTGCCAGCAGTGAAATCGAGGGGAACACCATATATTTT.

The rearrangement links TRBV2 to TRBJ2-5; no clear D gene. The CDR3 runs 13 residues. Germline V gene sequence: CDR1 SNHLY, CDR2 FYNNEI. The ends were cut back, 5 bases at V and 1 base at J, with 8 bases in the middle. The CDR3 bases are TGTGCCAGCAGTTTAGTGTTCCAAGAGACCCAGTACTTC. This sequence encodes CASSLVFQETQYF. Drawing the rest from reference TRBV2 and TRBJ2-5, the complete variable domain is EPEVTQTPSHQVTQMGQEVILRCVPISNHLYFYWYRQILGQKVEFLVSFYNNEISEKSEIFDDQFSVERPDGSNFTLKIRSTKLEDSAMYFCASSLVFQETQYFGPGTRLLVL.

The chain uses TRBV10-1 and TRBJ2-2, with TRBD2 as a possible D gene (6 bases). V lost 6 bases and J 3 bases, leaving 11 bases between the germline ends. The CDR3 totals 14 residues. From germline, CDR1 is WNHNN and CDR2 SYGVQD (reference sequence). The CDR3 sequence: CASRRDLHTGELFF. CDR3 DNA sequence: TGCGCCAGCAGGCGGGACCTTCACACCGGGGAGCTGTTTTTT.

This clone was recorded once. This chain connects TRBV6-5 to TRBJ1-1; D remains unclear. Germline-derived CDR1 and CDR2 are MNHEY and SVGAGI. Trimming pared 2 bases from V and 3 bases from J, leaving 10 bases between. The CDR3 loop spans 14 amino acids. The CDR3 DNA is TGTGCCAGCAGTTACCCCGTAGGTCACACTGAAGCTTTCTTT. It specifies CASSYPVGHTEAFF.

The chain combines TRBV5-4 with TRBJ1-1; 8 bases match TRBD1. The germline CDR1 and CDR2 sequences are SGHNT and YYREEE (reference sequence). The V segment lost 9 bases and the J segment 1 base; nucleotides outside the gene matches: 8. The CDR3 spans 14 residues. DNA for the CDR3: TGTGCCACACATTCGACAGGGGCGAACACTGAAGCTTTCTTT. It codes for CATHSTGANTEAFF. The full variable domain, in which reference TRBV5-4 and TRBJ1-1 provide the parts outside the CDR3, is ETGVTQSPTHLIKTRGQQVTLRCSSQSGHNTVSWYQQALGQGPQFIFQYYREEENGRGNFPPRFSGLQFPNYSSELNVNALELDDSALYLCATHSTGANTEAFFGQGTRLTVV.

This chain joins TRBV30 and TRBJ2-2, with 7 bases lining up with TRBD2. J lost 6 bases, V lost 3 bases, and 4 bases had no gene match. The CDR3 is made up of 13 amino acids. The germline CDR1 and CDR2 sequences are GTSNPN and SVGIG (reference sequence). The chain's CDR3 is CAWSPRGAGELFF. The CDR3 DNA follows: TGTGCCTGGAGCCCACGGGGGGCCGGGGAGCTGTTTTTT.